A single sample is the source of the 8 T cell receptor beta chains below, sequenced in a study of shared clonotypes between healthy human individuals (TCRdb year 2020). Library creation used the immunoSEQ multiplex PCR assay. In its TCRdb copy, this immuneACCESS table keeps in-frame sequences only and misses some clones. Where compared with another copy, unresolved V genes explain less than half of these, and the others have no known cause. The sample profile shows about 1 million clones; around 76% of them were found once. Clones ranked in the top ten supply roughly 1.4% of the sample. The sequenced sample consisted of memory CD4+ T cells sorted from blood. What the cell subset or site label conveys for this sample: CD45RA-negative fraction. The receptors come from a man aged 18 to 30 in good health.

This clone turned up a few times. A read error may account for a junction end that differs from germline. The chain is built from TRBV9 and TRBJ1-3; D call uncertain. CDR3 length: 12 residues. Germline-derived CDR1 and CDR2 are SGDLS and YYNGEE. The CDR3 bases are TGTGCCAGCAGCGTAGATGGAGACACCATATATTTT. Translation: CASSVDGDTIYF.

This chain links TRBV28 with TRBJ1-2; D unclear. The V gene's germline CDR1 is MDHEN and CDR2 SYDVKM. The V gene lost 5 bases and the J gene lost 7 bases, with 11 bases spanning the gap. The CDR3 contains 12 residues. The CDR3 region is CASSTGLGGYTF. Written as DNA, the CDR3 is TGTGCCAGCAGTACTGGCCTGGGTGGCTACACCTTC.

This clone was counted once. The V gene is TRBV9, the J gene TRBJ2-3; TRBD1 might be the D (6 bases). Trimming took 0 bases from V and 9 from J, leaving 14 bases between them. In germline, CDR1 is SGDLS, CDR2 YYNGEE. This CDR3 spans 14 amino acids. In DNA form, the CDR3 reads TGTGCCAGCAGCGTAGTCGCAGGGGCGGTCACGCAGTATTTT. Amino acid sequence: CASSVVAGAVTQYF.

The chain links TRBV30 to TRBJ1-3; the D gene is possibly TRBD1 (5 bases). Per germline, CDR1 GTSNPN and CDR2 SVGIG (reference sequence). The germline V and J ends were trimmed by 1 base and 0 bases, with 7 bases remaining between them. The CDR3 contains 14 residues. Written as DNA, the CDR3 is TGTGCCTGGAGTGGGGGGACCTCTGGAAACACCATATATTTT. It is translated as CAWSGGTSGNTIYF. Full variable domain (missing parts from reference TRBV30 and TRBJ1-3): SQTIHQWPATLVQPVGSPLSLECTVEGTSNPNLYWYRQAAGRGLQLLFYSVGIGQISSEVPQNLSASRPQDRQFILSSKKLLLSDSGFYLCAWSGGTSGNTIYFGEGSWLTVV.

The gene calls are TRBV11-2 and TRBJ1-1; D gene ambiguous. CDR1 and CDR2 (germline): SGHAT, FQNNGV. The germline V and J ends were trimmed by 3 bases and 1 base, with 3 bases remaining between them. The CDR3 runs to 12 residues. CDR3 sequence reads: CASSFQNTEAFF. The DNA of the CDR3 is TGTGCCAGCAGCTTTCAGAACACTGAAGCTTTCTTT.

This clone was detected only once. V and J are TRBV18 and TRBJ2-1, with D possibly TRBD1 on 5 matching bases. Germline assignment: CDR1 KGHSH and CDR2 LQKENI. The germline V and J ends were trimmed by 3 bases and 5 bases, with 11 bases remaining between them. The CDR3 has 14 amino acids. The CDR3 DNA reads as TGTGCCAGCTCACCCAGCACAGGAAACAATGAGCAGTTCTTC. Translating it yields CASSPSTGNNEQFF. Full variable domain (outside the CDR3, taken from reference TRBV18 and TRBJ2-1): NAGVMQNPRHLVRRRGQEARLRCSPMKGHSHVYWYRQLPEEGLKFMVYLQKENIIDESGMPKERFSAEFPKEGPSILRIQQVVRGDSAAYFCASSPSTGNNEQFFGPGTRLTVL.

This clone was seen only a few times. The V and J genes are TRBV5-1 and TRBJ2-2; 9 bases fit TRBD1. The germline CDR1 and CDR2 sequences are SGHRS and YFSETQ. The CDR3 runs to 14 residues. V shed 4 bases and J 7 bases; nucleotides not matched to a gene: 5. The CDR3 region has the DNA TGCGCCAGCAGCCGCACAGGGGGCCACGGGGAGCTGTTTTTT. Amino acid sequence: CASSRTGGHGELFF. Combining the CDR3 with reference TRBV5-1 and TRBJ2-2 gives the whole variable domain KAGVTQTPRYLIKTRGQQVTLSCSPISGHRSVSWYQQTPGQGLQFLFEYFSETQRNKGNFPGRFSGRQFSNSRSEMNVSTLELGDSALYLCASSRTGGHGELFFGEGSRLTVL.

The chain links TRBV2 to TRBJ1-1; D gene ambiguous. Trimming shortened V by 7 bases and J by 4 bases, and 10 bases separated the two germline ends. CDR3 length equals 12 residues. Germline values: CDR1 SNHLY, CDR2 FYNNEI. In DNA, the CDR3 is TGTGCCAGCATCGGACGAGGCACTGAAGCTTTCTTT. Protein: CASIGRGTEAFF.